This entry concerns a single T cell receptor (beta chain). Patients in Seattle were enrolled during active infection, then followed longitudinally. The entry originates in a study of blood T cell repertoires in COVID-19. Study-wide background: Acute and convalescent COVID-19 samples came from the United States, Italy and Spain.

Source study methods: Estimation of nucleated cell counts was performed using reference gene primer amplification. Method: immunoSEQ multiplex PCR; TCRdb's copy keeps in-frame clones and lacks some. V, J and clone size are those of that table, while D and trimming were read from the DNA. The repertoire has approximately 110,000 clones, approximately 81% of them found once; the top ten carry about 6%. Germline V gene data show CDR1 as LNHDA and CDR2 as SQIVND (reference sequence). The CDR3 spans 16 residues. After removal of 2 bases from V and 7 bases from J, the junction contained 8 bases not matched to a gene.

This sequence was found in an older man with COVID-19, enrolled during active disease. Input material: peripheral blood. This chain links TRBV19 with TRBJ1-4, with 9 bases matching TRBD1. The CDR3 loop is CASSIPRGQGREKLFF. The CDR3 bases are TGTGCCAGTAGTATACCGAGGGGACAGGGCCGTGAAAAACTGTTTTTT.